The clone carrying this T cell receptor beta chain was found once. A read error may produce the germline difference seen at one junction end. This sample's RNA came from whole unsorted tissue. More than 3 cm separated this lung sample from the edge of the tumor. A modified ARM-PCR protocol with three rounds of nested PCR amplified TCRbeta. TCRdb reprocessed the multiplex PCR reads via MiXCR and lists one record per CDR3 protein. This sample has approximately 82,000 distinct CDR3 sequences, with 76% found just once. The CDR3 has 13 amino acids. The data originate from a study of tumor and adjacent non-tumor tissue in lung cancer.

The sequenced sample was distant non-tumor lung tissue. This receptor was taken from a man aged 70-80 years with non-small cell lung cancer. The chain combines TRBV6-7 with TRBJ2-5; tentative D call: TRBD1 (6 bases). TRBV6-7 is an open reading frame, and its role is uncertain. The CDR3 reads CGIRQADQEPQYF. Written as DNA, the CDR3 is TGTGGCATCAGACAGGCCGATCAAGAGCCCCAGTACTTC.